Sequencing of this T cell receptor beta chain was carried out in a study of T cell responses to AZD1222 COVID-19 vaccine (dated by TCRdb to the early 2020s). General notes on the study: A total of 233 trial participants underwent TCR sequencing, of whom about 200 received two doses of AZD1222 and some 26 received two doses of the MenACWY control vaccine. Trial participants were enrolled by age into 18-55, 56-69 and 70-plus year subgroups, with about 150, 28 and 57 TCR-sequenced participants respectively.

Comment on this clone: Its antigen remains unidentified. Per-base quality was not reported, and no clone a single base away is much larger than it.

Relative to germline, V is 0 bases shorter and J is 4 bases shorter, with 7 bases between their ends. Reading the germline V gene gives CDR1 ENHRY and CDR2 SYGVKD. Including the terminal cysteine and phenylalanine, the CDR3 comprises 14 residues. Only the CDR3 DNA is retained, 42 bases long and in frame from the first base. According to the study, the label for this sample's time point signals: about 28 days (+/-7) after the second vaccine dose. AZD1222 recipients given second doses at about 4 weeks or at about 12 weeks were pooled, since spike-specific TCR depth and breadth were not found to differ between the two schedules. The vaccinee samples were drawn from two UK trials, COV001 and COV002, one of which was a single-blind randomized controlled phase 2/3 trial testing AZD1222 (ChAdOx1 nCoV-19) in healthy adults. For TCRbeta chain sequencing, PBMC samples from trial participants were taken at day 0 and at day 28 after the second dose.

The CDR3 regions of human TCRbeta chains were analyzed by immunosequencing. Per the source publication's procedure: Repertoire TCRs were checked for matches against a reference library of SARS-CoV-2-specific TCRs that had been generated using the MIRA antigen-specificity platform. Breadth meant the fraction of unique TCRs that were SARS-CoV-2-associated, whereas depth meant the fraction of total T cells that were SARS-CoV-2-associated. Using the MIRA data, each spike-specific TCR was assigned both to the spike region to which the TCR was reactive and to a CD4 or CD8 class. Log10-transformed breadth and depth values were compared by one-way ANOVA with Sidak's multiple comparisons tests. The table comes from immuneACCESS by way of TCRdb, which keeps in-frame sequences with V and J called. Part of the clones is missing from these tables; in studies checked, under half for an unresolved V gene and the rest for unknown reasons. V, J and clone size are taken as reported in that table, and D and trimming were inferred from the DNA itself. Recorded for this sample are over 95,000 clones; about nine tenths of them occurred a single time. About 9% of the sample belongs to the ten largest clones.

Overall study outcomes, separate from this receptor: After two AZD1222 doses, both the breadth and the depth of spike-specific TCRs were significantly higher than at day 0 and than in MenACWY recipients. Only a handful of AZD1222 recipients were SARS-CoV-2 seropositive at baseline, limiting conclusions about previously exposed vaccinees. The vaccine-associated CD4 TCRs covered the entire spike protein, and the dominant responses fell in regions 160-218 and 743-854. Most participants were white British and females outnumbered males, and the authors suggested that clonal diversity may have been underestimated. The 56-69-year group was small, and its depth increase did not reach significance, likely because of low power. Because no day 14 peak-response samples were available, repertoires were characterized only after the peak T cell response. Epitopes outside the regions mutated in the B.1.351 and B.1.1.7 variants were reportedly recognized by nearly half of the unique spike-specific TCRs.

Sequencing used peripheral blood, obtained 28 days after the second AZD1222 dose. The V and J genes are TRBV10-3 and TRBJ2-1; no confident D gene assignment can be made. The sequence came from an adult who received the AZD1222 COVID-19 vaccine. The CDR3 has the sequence CAISESSQYNEQFF. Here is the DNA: TGTGCCATCAGTGAGTCGAGTCAGTACAATGAGCAGTTCTTC.